These T cell receptor beta chains were read from a single sample in a study of CD8 T cells in ankylosing spondylitis. TCRdb fed the 5' RACE reads into MiXCR, producing one record per CDR3 protein. The repertoire includes approximately 200,000 distinct CDR3 sequences, over 10% of them detected once, and approximately 10% sits in the top ten. The sample comprised blood, either unsorted or a sorted T cell fraction (not recorded which). The receptors were gathered from a female donor with ankylosing spondylitis or in good health (not recorded which). The CDR3 runs from the conserved cysteine through the conserved F or W. Fields, in order: CDR3 protein, V gene, D gene, J gene. A D gene is named only where the DNA matches it firmly.

CDR3 protein: CASRPVGAYNEQFF
V gene: TRBV12-3/TRBV12-4
D gene: NA
J gene: TRBJ2-1

CDR3 protein: CASSLGGQHTGELFF
V gene: TRBV7-2
D gene: NA
J gene: TRBJ2-2

CDR3 protein: CASSLDRAGGNTIYF
V gene: TRBV7-8
D gene: NA
J gene: TRBJ1-3

CDR3 protein: CASQTSGTILYNEQFF
V gene: TRBV19
D gene: NA
J gene: TRBJ2-1

CDR3 protein: CASSYQGSNEQFF
V gene: TRBV6-6
D gene: NA
J gene: TRBJ2-1

CDR3 protein: CASSLASGGSLNEQFF
V gene: TRBV5-1
D gene: TRBD2
J gene: TRBJ2-1

CDR3 protein: CASSFVASGRMGTGELFF
V gene: TRBV11-2
D gene: TRBD2
J gene: TRBJ2-2

CDR3 protein: CASSEDPSYNEQFF
V gene: TRBV7-8
D gene: NA
J gene: TRBJ2-1

CDR3 protein: CASSEIAATNTEAFF
V gene: TRBV18
D gene: NA
J gene: TRBJ1-1

CDR3 protein: CSAASRQVSYEQYF
V gene: TRBV20-1
D gene: NA
J gene: TRBJ2-7

CDR3 protein: CASSLSPSSYEQYF
V gene: TRBV5-5
D gene: NA
J gene: TRBJ2-7

CDR3 protein: CASSQGLPENEQFF
V gene: TRBV6-1
D gene: NA
J gene: TRBJ2-1

CDR3 protein: CASGKTGANTEAFF
V gene: TRBV7-6
D gene: NA
J gene: TRBJ1-1

CDR3 protein: CASSRRGDEADTQYF
V gene: TRBV7-6
D gene: NA
J gene: TRBJ2-3

CDR3 protein: CASRFKSIGGVSGNTEAFF
V gene: TRBV5-1
D gene: NA
J gene: TRBJ1-1

CDR3 protein: CASGSGNEQFF
V gene: TRBV6-2/TRBV6-3
D gene: TRBD2
J gene: TRBJ2-1

CDR3 protein: CASSQVLGTEAFF
V gene: TRBV3-1
D gene: NA
J gene: TRBJ1-1